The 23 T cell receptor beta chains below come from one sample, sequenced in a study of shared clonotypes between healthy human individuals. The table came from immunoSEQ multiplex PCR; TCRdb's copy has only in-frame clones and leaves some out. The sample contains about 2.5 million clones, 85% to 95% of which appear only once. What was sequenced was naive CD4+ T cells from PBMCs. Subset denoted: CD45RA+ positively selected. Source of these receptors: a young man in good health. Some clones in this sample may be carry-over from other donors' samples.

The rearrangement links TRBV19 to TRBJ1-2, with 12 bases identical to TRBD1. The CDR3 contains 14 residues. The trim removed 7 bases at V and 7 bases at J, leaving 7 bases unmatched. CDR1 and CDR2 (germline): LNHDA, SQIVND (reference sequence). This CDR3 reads CASNPGTGGGGYTF. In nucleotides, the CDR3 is TGTGCCAGTAACCCCGGGACAGGGGGCGGTGGCTACACCTTC.

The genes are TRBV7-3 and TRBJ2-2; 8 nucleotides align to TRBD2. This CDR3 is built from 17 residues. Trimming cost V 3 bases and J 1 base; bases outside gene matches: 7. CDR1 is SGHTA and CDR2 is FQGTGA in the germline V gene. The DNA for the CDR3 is TGTGCCAGCAGCTTGGGCGCCACTAGCGGGAACACCGGGGAGCTGTTTTTT. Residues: CASSLGATSGNTGELFF.

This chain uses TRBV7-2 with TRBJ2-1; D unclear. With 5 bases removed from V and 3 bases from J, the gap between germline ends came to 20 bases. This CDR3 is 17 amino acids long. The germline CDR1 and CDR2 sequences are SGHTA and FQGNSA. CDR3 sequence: CASSPPLIEIDYNEQFF. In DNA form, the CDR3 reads TGTGCCAGCAGCCCGCCCCTTATCGAAATAGACTACAATGAGCAGTTCTTC.

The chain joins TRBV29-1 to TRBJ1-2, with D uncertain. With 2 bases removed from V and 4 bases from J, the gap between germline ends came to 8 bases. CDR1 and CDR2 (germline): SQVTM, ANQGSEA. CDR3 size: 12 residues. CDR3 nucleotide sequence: TGCAGCGTTGAAAGTTCCTCCTATGGCTACACCTTC. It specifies CSVESSSYGYTF.

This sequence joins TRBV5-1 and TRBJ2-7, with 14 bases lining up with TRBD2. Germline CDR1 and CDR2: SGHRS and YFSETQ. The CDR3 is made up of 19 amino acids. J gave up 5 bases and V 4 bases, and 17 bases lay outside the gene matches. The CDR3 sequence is CASSRRPGLAGDGRHEQYF. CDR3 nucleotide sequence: TGCGCCAGCAGCCGTCGTCCGGGACTAGCGGGAGACGGTCGCCACGAGCAGTACTTC.

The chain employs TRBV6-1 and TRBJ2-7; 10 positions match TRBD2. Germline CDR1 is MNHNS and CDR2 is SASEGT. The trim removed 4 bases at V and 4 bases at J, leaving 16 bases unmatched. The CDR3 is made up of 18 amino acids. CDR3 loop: CASSAYGGAGGPGYEQYF. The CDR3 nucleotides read TGTGCCAGCAGTGCTTACGGGGGAGCGGGAGGGCCGGGGTACGAGCAGTACTTC.

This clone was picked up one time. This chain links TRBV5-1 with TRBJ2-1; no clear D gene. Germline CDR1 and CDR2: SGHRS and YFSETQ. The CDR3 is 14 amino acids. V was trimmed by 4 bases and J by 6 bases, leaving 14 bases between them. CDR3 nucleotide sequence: TGCGCCAGCAGCGTCGACTCGATCGGCAATGAGCAGTTCTTC. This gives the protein CASSVDSIGNEQFF.

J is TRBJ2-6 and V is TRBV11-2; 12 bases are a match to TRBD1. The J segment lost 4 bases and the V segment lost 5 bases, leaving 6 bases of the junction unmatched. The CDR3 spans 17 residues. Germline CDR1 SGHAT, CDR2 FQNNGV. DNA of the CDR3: TGTGCCAGCAGCCTGGGACAGGGGGCGTACGGGGCCAACGTCCTGACTTTC. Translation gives CASSLGQGAYGANVLTF.

CDR3 residues: CSVRTGIYYNEQFF. The CDR3 coding sequence is TGCAGCGTCAGAACAGGGATTTACTACAATGAGCAGTTCTTC. The chain links TRBV29-1 to TRBJ2-1; TRBD1 might be the D (6 bases). The germline V gene encodes CDR1 SQVTM and CDR2 ANQGSEA. The CDR3 has 14 residues. V lost 6 bases, J lost 3 bases, and 15 bases lay in between.

The CDR3: CASSESGTGNTGELFF. CDR3 DNA sequence: TGTGCCAGCAGTGAATCCGGGACAGGGAACACCGGGGAGCTGTTTTTT. The rearrangement joins TRBV25-1 to TRBJ2-2, with TRBD1 matching over 8 bases. The CDR3 spans 16 residues. Germline V gene sequence: CDR1 MGHDK, CDR2 SYGVNS. V dropped 1 base and J dropped 1; count of bases not matched to a gene: 2.

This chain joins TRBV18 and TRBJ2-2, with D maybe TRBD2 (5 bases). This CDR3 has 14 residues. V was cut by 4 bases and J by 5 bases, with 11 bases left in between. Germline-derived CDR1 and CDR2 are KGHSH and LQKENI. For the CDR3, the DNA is TGTGCCAGCTCACGGGAATCGGGGACCGGGGAGCTGTTTTTT. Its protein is CASSRESGTGELFF.

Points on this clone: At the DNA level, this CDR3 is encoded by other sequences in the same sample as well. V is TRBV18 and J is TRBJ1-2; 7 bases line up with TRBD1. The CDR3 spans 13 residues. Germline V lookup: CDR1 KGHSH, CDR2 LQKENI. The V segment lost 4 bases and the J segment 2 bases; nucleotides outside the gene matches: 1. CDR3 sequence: CASSRDSNYGYTF. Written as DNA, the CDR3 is TGTGCCAGCTCACGGGACAGCAACTATGGCTACACCTTC. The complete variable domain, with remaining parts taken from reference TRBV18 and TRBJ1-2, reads NAGVMQNPRHLVRRRGQEARLRCSPMKGHSHVYWYRQLPEEGLKFMVYLQKENIIDESGMPKERFSAEFPKEGPSILRIQQVVRGDSAAYFCASSRDSNYGYTFGSGTRLTVV.

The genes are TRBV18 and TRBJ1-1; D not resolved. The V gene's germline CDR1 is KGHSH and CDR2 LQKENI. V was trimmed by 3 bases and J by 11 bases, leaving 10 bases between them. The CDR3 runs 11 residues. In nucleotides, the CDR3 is TGTGCCAGCTCACCCTTGGAAAGGGCTTTCTTT. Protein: CASSPLERAFF. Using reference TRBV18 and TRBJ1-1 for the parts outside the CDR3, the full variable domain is NAGVMQNPRHLVRRRGQEARLRCSPMKGHSHVYWYRQLPEEGLKFMVYLQKENIIDESGMPKERFSAEFPKEGPSILRIQQVVRGDSAAYFCASSPLERAFFGQGTRLTVV.

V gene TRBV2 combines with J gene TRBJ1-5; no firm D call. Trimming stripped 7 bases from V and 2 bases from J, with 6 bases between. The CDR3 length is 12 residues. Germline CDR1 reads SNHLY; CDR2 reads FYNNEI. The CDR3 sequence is CASNFGNQPQHF. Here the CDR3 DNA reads TGTGCCAGCAACTTCGGCAATCAGCCCCAGCATTTT.

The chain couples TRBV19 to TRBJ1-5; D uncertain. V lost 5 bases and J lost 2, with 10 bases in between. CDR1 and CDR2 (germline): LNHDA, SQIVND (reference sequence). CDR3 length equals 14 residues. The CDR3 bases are TGTGCCAGTAGTGTAACAGCGGGCAATCAGCCCCAGCATTTT. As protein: CASSVTAGNQPQHF.

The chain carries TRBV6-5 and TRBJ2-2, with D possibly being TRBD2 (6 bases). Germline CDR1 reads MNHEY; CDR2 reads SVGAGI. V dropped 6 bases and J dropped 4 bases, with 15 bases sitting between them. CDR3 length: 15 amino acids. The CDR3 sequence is CASSELALGTGELFF. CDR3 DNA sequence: TGTGCCAGCAGCGAACTAGCACTGGGCACCGGGGAGCTGTTTTTT.

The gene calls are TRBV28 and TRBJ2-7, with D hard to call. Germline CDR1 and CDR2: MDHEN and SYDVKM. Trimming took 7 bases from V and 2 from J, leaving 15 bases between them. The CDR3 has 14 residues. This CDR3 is CASTQLDGPYEQYF. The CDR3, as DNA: TGTGCCAGCACCCAGTTGGACGGCCCCTACGAGCAGTACTTC.

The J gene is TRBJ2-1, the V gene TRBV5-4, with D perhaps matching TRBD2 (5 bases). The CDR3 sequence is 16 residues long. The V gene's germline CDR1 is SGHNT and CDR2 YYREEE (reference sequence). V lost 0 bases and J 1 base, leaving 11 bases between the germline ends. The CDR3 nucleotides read TGTGCCAGCAGCTTGGCGGGATTTCTGTCCTACAATGAGCAGTTCTTC. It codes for CASSLAGFLSYNEQFF.

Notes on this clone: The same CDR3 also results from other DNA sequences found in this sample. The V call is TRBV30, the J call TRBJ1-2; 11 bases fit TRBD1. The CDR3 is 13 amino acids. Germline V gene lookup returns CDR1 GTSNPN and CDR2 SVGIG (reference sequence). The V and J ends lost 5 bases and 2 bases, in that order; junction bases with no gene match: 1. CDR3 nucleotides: TGTGCCTGGGGGGACAGGGGGAACTATGGCTACACCTTC. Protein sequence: CAWGDRGNYGYTF. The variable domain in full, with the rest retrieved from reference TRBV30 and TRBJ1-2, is SQTIHQWPATLVQPVGSPLSLECTVEGTSNPNLYWYRQAAGRGLQLLFYSVGIGQISSEVPQNLSASRPQDRQFILSSKKLLLSDSGFYLCAWGDRGNYGYTFGSGTRLTVV.

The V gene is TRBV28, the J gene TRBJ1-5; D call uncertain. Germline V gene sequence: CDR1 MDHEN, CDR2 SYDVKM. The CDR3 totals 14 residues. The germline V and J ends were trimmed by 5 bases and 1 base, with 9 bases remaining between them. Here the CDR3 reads CASSGRQSNQPQHF. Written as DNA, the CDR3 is TGTGCCAGCAGTGGGCGGCAGAGCAATCAGCCCCAGCATTTT.

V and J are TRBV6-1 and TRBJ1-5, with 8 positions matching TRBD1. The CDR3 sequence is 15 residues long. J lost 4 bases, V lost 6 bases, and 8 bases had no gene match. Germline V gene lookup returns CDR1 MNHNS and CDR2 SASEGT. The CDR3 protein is CASSPGQVKNQPQHF. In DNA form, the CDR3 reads TGTGCCAGCAGCCCGGGACAGGTTAAAAATCAGCCCCAGCATTTT.

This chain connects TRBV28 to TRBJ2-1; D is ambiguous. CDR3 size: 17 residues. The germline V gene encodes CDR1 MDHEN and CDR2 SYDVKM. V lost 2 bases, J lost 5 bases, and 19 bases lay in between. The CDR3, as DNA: TGTGCCAGCAGTTTAAGGCGTGCGGCACTAAGACACAATGAGCAGTTCTTC. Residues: CASSLRRAALRHNEQFF.

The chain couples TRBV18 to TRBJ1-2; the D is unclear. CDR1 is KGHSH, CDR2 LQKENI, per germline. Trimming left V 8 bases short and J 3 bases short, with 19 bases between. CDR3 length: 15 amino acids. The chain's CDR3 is CASRHPEGEDYGYTF. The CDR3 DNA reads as TGTGCCAGCCGACACCCGGAGGGAGAGGACTATGGCTACACCTTC.